One and the same sample provided the 14 T cell receptor beta chains below, sequenced in a study of CD8 T cells in ankylosing spondylitis. General study findings and limits: A TCR beta motif made of about 8 highly homologous variants seemed typical of ankylosing spondylitis blood.

In TCRdb, the 5' RACE reads were re-called with MiXCR into one record per CDR3 protein. The profile shows hundreds of thousands of distinct CDR3 sequences, 12% of them singletons. No cognate antigen is known for these TCRs. The sequencing input was blood, either unsorted or a sorted T cell fraction (not recorded which). Source of these receptors: a male donor with ankylosing spondylitis.

This clonotype was counted many times. This chain links TRBV5-1 with TRBJ2-2; D not certain. CDR3 length equals 14 residues. Per germline, CDR1 SGHRS and CDR2 YFSETQ. V lost 1 base and J 2 bases, leaving 6 bases between the germline ends. The CDR3 region is CASSLRQNTGELFF. The CDR3 bases are TGCGCCAGCAGCTTGAGGCAAAACACCGGGGAGCTGTTTTTT.

This clonotype was recorded at least ten times. The gene calls are TRBV20-1 and TRBJ2-5, with TRBD2 matching 10 bases. The ends lost 2 bases at V and 0 bases at J; junction bases unmatched: 6. The CDR3 loop spans 16 amino acids. The germline CDR1 and CDR2 sequences are DFQATT and SNEGSKA (reference sequence). This CDR3 reads CSARLLGLANQETQYF. The DNA of the CDR3 is TGCAGTGCTAGACTTTTGGGACTAGCGAACCAAGAGACCCAGTACTTC.

The rearrangement joins TRBV5-1 to TRBJ1-2, with no clear D. Germline CDR1 SGHRS, CDR2 YFSETQ. The CDR3 consists of 13 residues. Trimming cost V 0 bases and J 6 bases, with 9 bases left between them. The CDR3 DNA reads as TGCGCCAGCAGCTTGGAGTCCGGTGATGGCTACACCTTC. This gives the protein CASSLESGDGYTF.

The chain joins TRBV15 to TRBJ1-2, with D possibly TRBD1 on 5 matching bases. Germline CDR1 is LNHNV and CDR2 is YYDKDF (reference sequence). V lost 4 bases to trimming and J lost 3 bases, with 9 bases between them. The CDR3 contains 13 residues. CDR3 sequence: CATSTGTHYGYTF. The DNA of the CDR3 is TGTGCCACCAGCACCGGGACCCACTATGGCTACACCTTC.

This clonotype came up a few times. The genes are TRBV18 and TRBJ1-4; D is uncertain. Germline-derived CDR1 and CDR2 are KGHSH and LQKENI. V dropped 4 bases and J dropped 0 bases, with 12 bases sitting between them. This CDR3 is 16 amino acids long. CDR3 sequence (DNA): TGTGCCAGCTCACGGGAGGATCCTGCAACTAATGAAAAACTGTTTTTT. This sequence encodes CASSREDPATNEKLFF.

The chain uses TRBV10-2 and TRBJ2-1; 15 nucleotides align to TRBD2. The germline gives CDR1 WSHSY, CDR2 SAAADI. This CDR3 has 16 amino acids. Trimming removed 0 bases from V and 6 bases from J; junction bases left unmatched: 0. The CDR3 DNA follows: TGCGCCAGCAGTGAGTCGGGACTAGCGGGAGGCAATGAGCAGTTCTTC. Its protein product is CASSESGLAGGNEQFF.

This clonotype was detected a few times. The CDR3 DNA reads as TGCAGTGCTCGGACAGGGGCCACCTTTAATTCACCCCTCCACTTT. This codes for CSARTGATFNSPLHF. The V gene is TRBV20-1, the J gene TRBJ1-6; 9 positions agree with TRBD1. Germline V gene sequence: CDR1 DFQATT, CDR2 SNEGSKA (reference sequence). The CDR3 runs 15 residues. With 5 bases clipped from V and 6 bases from J, the junction kept 8 bases outside the gene matches.

This clonotype occurred many times. The chain joins TRBV10-1 to TRBJ2-3; possibly TRBD1 for D (6 bases). The V gene's germline CDR1 is WNHNN and CDR2 SYGVQD (reference sequence). The CDR3 loop spans 15 amino acids. Trimming removed 7 bases at V and 4 bases at J, with 18 bases between. The CDR3 DNA is TGCGCCAGCAACAGGGCCAGTCAAGTCCCAGATACGCAGTATTTT. This gives the protein CASNRASQVPDTQYF.

This clonotype was observed a handful of times. The chain joins TRBV7-2 to TRBJ2-7; 8 bases map to TRBD2. CDR3 size: 17 residues. Per germline, CDR1 SGHTA and CDR2 FQGNSA. With 5 bases clipped from V and 0 bases from J, the junction kept 12 bases outside the gene matches. The CDR3 DNA reads as TGTGCCAGCAGCACCCGGGGGGGACGGGGTTCCTCCTACGAGCAGTACTTC. Encoded protein: CASSTRGGRGSSYEQYF.

This chain links TRBV5-1 with TRBJ1-6; the D is unclear. The CDR3 runs 14 residues. Between the trimmed V and J ends, which lost 0 bases and 7 bases, there was a span of 8 bases. Germline loops: CDR1 SGHRS, CDR2 YFSETQ. The CDR3 coding sequence is TGCGCCAGCAGCTTGGGACTTTTGAATTCACCCCTCCACTTT. Residues: CASSLGLLNSPLHF.

This clonotype appeared a few times. The V and J genes are TRBV20-1 and TRBJ1-1; 8 nucleotides agree with TRBD1. The CDR3 spans 15 residues. The J segment lost 4 bases and the V segment lost 0 bases, leaving 7 bases of the junction unmatched. Germline-derived CDR1 and CDR2 are DFQATT and SNEGSKA (reference sequence). CDR3 amino acids: CSAREQGVAGTEAFF. CDR3 bases: TGCAGTGCTAGAGAACAGGGGGTGGCGGGCACTGAAGCTTTCTTT.

This chain links TRBV20-1 with TRBJ1-6; 7 positions match TRBD1. V dropped 0 bases and J dropped 7; count of bases not matched to a gene: 3. CDR3 size: 14 residues. CDR1 DFQATT and CDR2 SNEGSKA come from the germline V gene (reference sequence). CDR3 DNA: TGCAGTGCTAGAGATCGGACAGGAAATTCACCCCTCCACTTT. Amino acid sequence: CSARDRTGNSPLHF.

This clonotype was detected ten times or more. The chain has TRBV29-1 and TRBJ1-1; no firm D call. This CDR3 comprises 12 residues. V shed 7 bases and J shed 0 bases, with 9 bases lying between them. CDR1 is SQVTM and CDR2 is ANQGSEA in the germline V gene. CDR3 region: CSAVHLNTEAFF. The CDR3 coding sequence is TGCAGCGCCGTTCACCTGAACACTGAAGCTTTCTTT.

The chain employs TRBV20-1 and TRBJ1-3; D possibly corresponds to TRBD1 (5 bases). CDR1 DFQATT and CDR2 SNEGSKA come from the germline V gene (reference sequence). The V end lost 2 bases, the J end lost 4 bases, and 15 bases lay between the germline ends. The CDR3 totals 15 residues. The CDR3 region has the DNA TGCAGTGCTAGACGGGGGACCGCCCTGGGAAACACCATATATTTT. It codes for CSARRGTALGNTIYF.